This note documents a single TCR beta chain sequence. The antigen remains undetermined. The data were taken from a study of cytomegalovirus exposure and HLA in healthy donors. Study-level background: A prior analysis found about 120 million unique TCR beta sequences from 150 million to 200 million T cells.

Looked up from germline, CDR1 is MDHEN and CDR2 is SYDVKM. The V and J ends lost 1 base and 6 bases, in that order; junction bases with no gene match: 7. The CDR3 runs 15 residues. PCR involved 60 Vbeta and 13 Jbeta primers. Profiling relied on immunoSEQ multiplex PCR, and the TCRdb table lists in-frame clones only, not all of them. The sample includes 95,000 to 150,000 clones, under 80% of them seen just once. Findings of the study overall: Overall, around 150 TCR beta chains were annotated as cytomegalovirus-associated. Most of the TCR beta V segments (in an earlier analysis) were productive either about 87% or about 30% of the time. A later look showed TCR association rates differing by HLA locus, highest for DRB1 and lowest for HLA-C.

Input material: PBMCs. The source of this sequence is a man in his forties in good health and CMV-seropositive. The chain is built from TRBV28 and TRBJ1-2; TRBD1 aligns across 8 bases. The CDR3 loop reads CASSLSWTGSDGYTF. The CDR3 nucleotides are TGTGCCAGCAGTTTATCCTGGACAGGGTCGGATGGCTACACCTTC.